This TCR beta chain emerged from a study of T-cell memory formation after mild COVID-19. In germline, CDR1 is SNHLY, CDR2 FYNNEI. V was pared by 2 bases and J by 3 bases, with 18 bases between. There are 17 residues in the CDR3. TCRdb used MiXCR to reprocess the 5' RACE reads, holding one entry per CDR3 protein. The data show about 300,000 distinct CDR3 sequences, roughly 19% seen once. Material for sequencing was PBMCs or a T cell subset sorted from them (not recorded which). V gene TRBV2 combines with J gene TRBJ2-3; the D gene is possibly TRBD1 (6 bases). The TCR originated in a man aged 18 to 35 who had mild COVID-19 (a few samples of this study predate the infection). Cell type and time point are not known. This CDR3 is CASSELLQGAGTDTQYF. The CDR3, as DNA: TGTGCCAGCAGTGAACTACTACAGGGCGCAGGGACAGATACGCAGTATTTT. Filled out from reference TRBV2 and TRBJ2-3, the complete variable domain reads EPEVTQTPSHQVTQMGQEVILRCVPISNHLYFYWYRQILGQKVEFLVSFYNNEISEKSEIFDDQFSVERPDGSNFTLKIRSTKLEDSAMYFCASSELLQGAGTDTQYFGPGTRLTVL.